This T cell receptor beta chain was sequenced in a study of shared clonotypes between healthy human individuals. Donors comprised only Caucasian adults living in Nashville, Tennessee. Sequencing was performed with immunoSEQ multiplex PCR; in TCRdb, only in-frame clones are kept and a portion is missing. This table holds about 79,000 clones, around 57% found once. The sequencing sample was made of memory CD8+ T cells sorted from blood. Subset specified: CD45RO+ cells pooled with CCR7-negative TemRA cells. The receptor comes from a man aged 25 to 40 in good health.

For the CDR3, the DNA is TGTGCCAGCAGCGTAGGGTCGGGAGGGCCGGTTCGGGAGACCCAGTACTTC. It is translated as CASSVGSGGPVRETQYF. The chain has TRBV9 and TRBJ2-5; TRBD2 matches 8 bases. The CDR3 consists of 17 residues. The V and J ends lost 0 bases and 5 bases, in that order; junction bases with no gene match: 12. CDR1 SGDLS and CDR2 YYNGEE come from the germline V gene.